The 15 T cell receptor beta chains below all came from one sample that was sequenced in a study of blood T cells in healthy people across ages (dated by TCRdb to the mid-2010s). The method behind the library was 5' RACE. Instrument on record: Illumina HiSeq 2500. A second PCR of about 6 to 12 cycles was performed with a sample-barcoded 5' primer and a J-beta primer mix. TCRdb took the public reads, trimmed them with fastp at Q25, ran MiXCR for clone calling and kept in-frame beta chains. Every CDR3 protein is listed once, alongside the most common genes and DNA of its rows. The sample table lists over 600,000 distinct CDR3 sequences, 35% to 60% of them with a count of one. The ten largest clonotypes hold over 15% of the sample. The specimen sequenced was blood. These receptors were taken from a man older than 75 in good health.

The chain is built from TRBV7-2 and TRBJ1-5; D is perhaps TRBD1 (5 bases). There are 17 residues in the CDR3. The V gene's germline CDR1 is SGHTA and CDR2 FQGNSA. The V and J ends lost 5 bases and 2 bases respectively, with 19 bases between them. The CDR3 DNA is TGTGCCAGCAGCCCTATTTTAGGGGATTTTGGCAATCAGCCCCAGCATTTT. Its translation is CASSPILGDFGNQPQHF.

The chain carries TRBV5-1 and TRBJ2-1; the match to TRBD2 covers 13 bases. V lost 3 bases, J lost 9 bases, and 6 bases stayed unmatched. The CDR3 contains 15 residues. Germline CDR1 and CDR2: SGHRS and YFSETQ. The CDR3 is CASSSGLAGAGEQFF. In DNA form, the CDR3 reads TGCGCCAGCAGCTCCGGACTAGCGGGAGCCGGTGAGCAGTTCTTC.

This clonotype was seen only a few times. The chain links TRBV7-2 to TRBJ2-7; 8 bases are a match to TRBD1. Germline lookup yields CDR1 SGHTA and CDR2 FQGNSA. With V trimmed by 5 bases and J by 5 bases, 8 bases remained unmatched. The CDR3 runs to 14 residues. In DNA form, the CDR3 reads TGTGCCAGCAGCACGGACAGGGATCTAAACGAGCAGTACTTC. This sequence encodes CASSTDRDLNEQYF.

This clonotype has only a few counts. The chain recombines TRBV20-1 with TRBJ2-3, with 10 nucleotides matching TRBD2. CDR3 size: 15 residues. The junction had 6 bases not matched to a gene; V was cut back by 6 bases and J by 0 bases. Germline V gene sequence: CDR1 DFQATT, CDR2 SNEGSKA (reference sequence). The CDR3 DNA reads as TGCAGTGCAGCGGGGGGGGGCCTAAGCACAGATACGCAGTATTTT. Translation gives CSAAGGGLSTDTQYF.

With respect to this clonotype: This may be a read error, as it is one base from a much larger clone. V gene TRBV28 combines with J gene TRBJ2-1; TRBD1 is a possible D gene (5 bases). The V gene lost 5 bases and the J gene lost 7 bases, with 18 bases spanning the gap. The CDR3 has 15 amino acids. From germline, CDR1 is MDHEN and CDR2 SYDVKM. This CDR3 is CASSLPQTARNEQFF. CDR3 sequence (DNA): TGTGCCAGCAGTCTCCCACAGACAGCTAGGAATGAGCAGTTCTTC. Supplemented by reference TRBV28 and TRBJ2-1, the full variable domain reads DVKVTQSSRYLVKRTGEKVFLECVQDMDHENMFWYRQDPGLGLRLIYFSYDVKMKEKGDIPEGYSVSREKKERFSLILESASTNQTSMYLCASSLPQTARNEQFFGPGTRLTVL.

The chain employs TRBV5-1 and TRBJ2-1; D assignment may be TRBD1 or TRBD2 (5 bases each). Trimming shortened V by 4 bases and J by 7 bases, and 21 bases separated the two germline ends. Germline assignment: CDR1 SGHRS and CDR2 YFSETQ. The CDR3 is made up of 16 amino acids. The CDR3 nucleotides read TGCGCCAGCAGCCCCGGGGCCCTGGACCTGACAAATGAGCAGTTCTTC. It specifies CASSPGALDLTNEQFF.

The rearrangement joins TRBV20-1 to TRBJ2-2; 7 nucleotides line up with TRBD1. V shed 1 base, J shed 2 bases, and the junction held 4 bases outside the gene matches. This CDR3 contains 15 residues. Germline CDR1 DFQATT, CDR2 SNEGSKA (reference sequence). The CDR3 nucleotides are TGCAGTGCTAGAGTACAGGGGCGTAACACCGGGGAGCTGTTTTTT. Amino acids: CSARVQGRNTGELFF.

Only a few counts were recorded for this clonotype. The gene calls are TRBV5-1 and TRBJ2-7; 8 bases align to TRBD2. Trimming took 4 bases from V and 7 from J; bases not matched to a gene: 10. This CDR3 has 14 amino acids. CDR1 is SGHRS and CDR2 is YFSETQ in the germline V gene. The CDR3 loop is CASSPGLAVGEQYF. In nucleotides, the CDR3 is TGCGCCAGCAGCCCCGGACTAGCTGTTGGTGAGCAGTACTTC.

A word on this clonotype: A much larger clone lies one base from this, so it may be a read error. The chain's CDR3 is CASSVNPDNEQSF. CDR3 sequence (DNA): TGCGCCAGCAGCGTGAACCCTGACAATGAGCAGTCCTTC. The chain joins TRBV5-1 to TRBJ2-1; no clear D gene. CDR1 is SGHRS and CDR2 is YFSETQ in the germline V gene. The CDR3 consists of 13 residues.

V usage is TRBV5-1 and J usage is TRBJ2-5; TRBD1 is a possible D gene (5 bases). V was clipped by 4 bases and J by 1 base, with 11 bases between them. CDR3 length: 14 amino acids. CDR1 and CDR2 from the germline V gene are SGHRS and YFSETQ. CDR3: CASSQQDGQETQYF. The CDR3 bases are TGCGCCAGCAGCCAACAGGACGGCCAAGAGACCCAGTACTTC.

This clonotype came up a few times. The chain employs TRBV7-2 and TRBJ2-7, with 9 bases identical to TRBD2. From germline, CDR1 is SGHTA and CDR2 FQGNSA. V dropped 7 bases and J dropped 2; count of bases not matched to a gene: 6. This CDR3 has 14 amino acids. CDR3 in amino acids: CASTLTSGTYEQYF. The CDR3 DNA is TGTGCCAGCACACTGACTAGCGGTACCTACGAGCAGTACTTC.

The rearrangement uses TRBV12-3 or TRBV12-4 and TRBJ2-2; TRBD2 agrees at 13 bases. Trimming at V came to 10 bases and at J to 5 bases, leaving 10 bases not matched to a gene. The CDR3 has 16 residues. CDR3 bases: TGTGCCACAGCACCTGGACTAGCGGGAGTAACCGGGGAGCTGTTTTTT. The encoded protein is CATAPGLAGVTGELFF.

This rearrangement joins TRBV5-5 to TRBJ1-2; D uncertain. Germline V CDR1 and CDR2: SGHKS, YYEKEE (reference sequence). The CDR3 has 12 residues. Trimming cost V 3 bases and J 4 bases, with 7 bases left between them. CDR3 in DNA: TGTGCCAGCAGCTCCCAGAGCTATGGCTACACCTTC. Its translation is CASSSQSYGYTF.

In its sample, this clonotype was seen many times. DNA for the CDR3: TGTGCCATCAGCTACTCGGGAGTCTACAATGAGCAGTACTTC. Protein product: CAISYSGVYNEQYF. The chain has TRBV10-3 and TRBJ2-5, with D tentatively TRBD2 (6 bases). V was trimmed by 6 bases and J by 11 bases, leaving 22 bases between them. The CDR3 runs 14 residues. In germline, CDR1 is ENHRY, CDR2 SYGVKD.

This chain uses TRBV7-3 with TRBJ2-1, with D perhaps TRBD1 (5 bases). Trimming cost V 6 bases and J 2 bases, with 14 bases left between them. CDR3 length: 15 amino acids. CDR1 SGHTA and CDR2 FQGTGA come from the germline V gene. CDR3 in DNA: TGTGCCAGCAGTGAGAACAGGCCGCCCTACAATGAGCAGTTCTTC. This gives the protein CASSENRPPYNEQFF.